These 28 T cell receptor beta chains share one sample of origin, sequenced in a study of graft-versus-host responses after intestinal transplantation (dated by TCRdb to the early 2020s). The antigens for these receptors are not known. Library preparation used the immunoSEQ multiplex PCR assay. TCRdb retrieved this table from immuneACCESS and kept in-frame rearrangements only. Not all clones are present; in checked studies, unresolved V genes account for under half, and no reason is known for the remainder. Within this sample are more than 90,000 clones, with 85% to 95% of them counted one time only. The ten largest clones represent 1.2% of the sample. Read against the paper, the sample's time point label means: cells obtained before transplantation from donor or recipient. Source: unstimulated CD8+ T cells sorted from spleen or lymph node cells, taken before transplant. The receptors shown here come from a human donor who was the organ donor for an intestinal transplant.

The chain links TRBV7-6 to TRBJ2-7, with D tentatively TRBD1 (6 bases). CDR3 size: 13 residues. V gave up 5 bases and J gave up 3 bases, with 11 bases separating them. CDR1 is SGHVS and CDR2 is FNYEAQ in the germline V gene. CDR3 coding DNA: TGTGCCAGCAGCCAACCGACAGGCTACGAGCAGTACTTC. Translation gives CASSQPTGYEQYF.

The CDR3 DNA is TGCGCCAGCAGTGAGTCGAAGCCGGGGGCGAGGTCTGGGGCCAACGTCCTGACTTTC. Translated: CASSESKPGARSGANVLTF. V and J are TRBV10-2 and TRBJ2-6; D may be TRBD1 or TRBD2 (6 bases each). Trimming cost V 0 bases and J 1 base, with 16 bases left between them. Germline V CDR1 and CDR2: WSHSY, SAAADI. CDR3 length equals 19 residues.

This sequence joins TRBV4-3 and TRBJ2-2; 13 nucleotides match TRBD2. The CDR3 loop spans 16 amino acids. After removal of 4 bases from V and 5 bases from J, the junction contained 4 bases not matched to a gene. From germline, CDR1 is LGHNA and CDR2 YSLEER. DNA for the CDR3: TGCGCCAGCAGCCCGGGACTAGCGGGAAAAACCGGGGAGCTGTTTTTT. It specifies CASSPGLAGKTGELFF.

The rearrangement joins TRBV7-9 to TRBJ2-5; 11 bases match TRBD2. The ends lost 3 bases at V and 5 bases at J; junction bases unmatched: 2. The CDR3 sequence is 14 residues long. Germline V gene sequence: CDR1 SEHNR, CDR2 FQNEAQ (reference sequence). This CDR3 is CASSFLAGGETQYF. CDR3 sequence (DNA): TGTGCCAGCAGCTTTTTAGCGGGAGGGGAGACCCAGTACTTC.

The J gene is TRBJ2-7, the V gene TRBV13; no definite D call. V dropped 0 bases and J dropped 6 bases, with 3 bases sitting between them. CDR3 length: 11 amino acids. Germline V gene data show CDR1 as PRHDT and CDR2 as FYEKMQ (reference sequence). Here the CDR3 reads CASSLGSEQYF. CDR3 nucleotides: TGTGCCAGCAGCTTAGGATCCGAGCAGTACTTC.

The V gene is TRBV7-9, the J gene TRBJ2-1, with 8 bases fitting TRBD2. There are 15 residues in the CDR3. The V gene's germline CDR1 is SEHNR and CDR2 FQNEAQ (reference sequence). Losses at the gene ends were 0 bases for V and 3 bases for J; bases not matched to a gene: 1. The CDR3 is CASSLASGDYNEQFF. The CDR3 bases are TGTGCCAGCAGCTTAGCTAGCGGGGACTACAATGAGCAGTTCTTC.

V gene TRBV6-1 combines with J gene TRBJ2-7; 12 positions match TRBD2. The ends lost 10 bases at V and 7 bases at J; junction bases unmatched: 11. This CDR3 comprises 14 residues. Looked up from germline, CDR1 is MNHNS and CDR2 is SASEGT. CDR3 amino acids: CATLAGGPRWEQYF. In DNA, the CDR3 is TGTGCCACCCTAGCGGGAGGGCCCCGGTGGGAGCAGTACTTC.

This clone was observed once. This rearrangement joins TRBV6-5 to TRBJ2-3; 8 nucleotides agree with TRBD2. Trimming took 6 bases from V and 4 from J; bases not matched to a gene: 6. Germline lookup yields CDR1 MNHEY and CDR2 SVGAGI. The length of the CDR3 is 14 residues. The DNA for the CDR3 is TGTGCCAGCAGCCGTCTAGCGGGCCCAGATACGCAGTATTTT. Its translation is CASSRLAGPDTQYF.

The CDR3 reads CASSLSTGEQFF. CDR3 nucleotides: TGTGCCAGCAGTTTATCGACGGGGGAGCAGTTCTTC. This chain links TRBV27 with TRBJ2-1, with a weak D call TRBD2 (5 bases). With 0 bases removed from V and 10 bases from J, the gap between germline ends came to 7 bases. Germline CDR1 reads MNHEY; CDR2 reads SMNVEV (reference sequence). The CDR3 is 12 amino acids.

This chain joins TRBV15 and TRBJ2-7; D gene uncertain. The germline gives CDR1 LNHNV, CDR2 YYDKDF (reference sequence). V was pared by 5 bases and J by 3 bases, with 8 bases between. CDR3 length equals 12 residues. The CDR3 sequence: CATSLAGYEQYF. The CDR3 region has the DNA TGTGCCACCAGCCTGGCCGGCTACGAGCAGTACTTC.

This chain's CDR3 is CASSVKRQKWLYEQYF. CDR3 nucleotides: TGCGCCAGCAGTGTAAAAAGACAGAAATGGCTCTACGAGCAGTACTTC. The chain uses TRBV10-2 and TRBJ2-7; D may be TRBD1 (5 bases). Per germline, CDR1 WSHSY and CDR2 SAAADI. Trimming took 4 bases from V and 3 from J, leaving 19 bases between them. The CDR3 loop spans 16 amino acids.

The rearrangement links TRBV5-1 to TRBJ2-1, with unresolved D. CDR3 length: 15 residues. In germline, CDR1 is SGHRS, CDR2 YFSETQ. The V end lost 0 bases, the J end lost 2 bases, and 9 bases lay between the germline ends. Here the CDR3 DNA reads TGCGCCAGCAGCTTGGGACTGACTGCCTACAATGAGCAGTTCTTC. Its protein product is CASSLGLTAYNEQFF. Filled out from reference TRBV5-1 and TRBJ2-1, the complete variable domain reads KAGVTQTPRYLIKTRGQQVTLSCSPISGHRSVSWYQQTPGQGLQFLFEYFSETQRNKGNFPGRFSGRQFSNSRSEMNVSTLELGDSALYLCASSLGLTAYNEQFFGPGTRLTVL.

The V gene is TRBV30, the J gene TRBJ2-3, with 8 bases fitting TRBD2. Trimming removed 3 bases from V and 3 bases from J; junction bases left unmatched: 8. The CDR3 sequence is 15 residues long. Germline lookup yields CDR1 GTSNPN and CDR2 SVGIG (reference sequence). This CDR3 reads CAWSQGLAETDTQYF. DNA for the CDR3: TGTGCCTGGAGCCAAGGACTAGCTGAGACAGATACGCAGTATTTT.

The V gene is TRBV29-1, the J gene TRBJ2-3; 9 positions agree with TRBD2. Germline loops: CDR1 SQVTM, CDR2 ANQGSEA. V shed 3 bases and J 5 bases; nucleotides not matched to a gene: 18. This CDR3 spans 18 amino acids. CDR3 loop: CSVDYVAGGPGPGDTQYF. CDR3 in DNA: TGCAGCGTTGATTATGTTGCGGGAGGGCCGGGTCCTGGAGATACGCAGTATTTT.

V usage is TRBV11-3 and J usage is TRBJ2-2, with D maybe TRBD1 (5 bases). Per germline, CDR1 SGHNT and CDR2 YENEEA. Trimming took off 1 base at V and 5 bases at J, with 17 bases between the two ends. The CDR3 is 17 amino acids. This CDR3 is CASSLARVDGNTGELFF. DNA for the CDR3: TGTGCCAGCAGCTTAGCCAGGGTGGATGGAAATACCGGGGAGCTGTTTTTT.

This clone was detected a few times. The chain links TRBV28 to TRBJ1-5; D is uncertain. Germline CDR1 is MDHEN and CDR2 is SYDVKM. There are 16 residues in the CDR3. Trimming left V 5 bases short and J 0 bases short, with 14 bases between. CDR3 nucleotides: TGTGCCAGCAGTCCCCGCGTCCCGGATAGCAATCAGCCCCAGCATTTT. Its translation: CASSPRVPDSNQPQHF.

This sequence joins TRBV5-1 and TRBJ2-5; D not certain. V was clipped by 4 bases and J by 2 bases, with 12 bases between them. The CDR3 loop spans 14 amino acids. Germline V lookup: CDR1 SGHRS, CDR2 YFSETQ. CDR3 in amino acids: CASSGWTAQETQYF. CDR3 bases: TGCGCCAGCAGCGGGTGGACGGCGCAAGAGACCCAGTACTTC.

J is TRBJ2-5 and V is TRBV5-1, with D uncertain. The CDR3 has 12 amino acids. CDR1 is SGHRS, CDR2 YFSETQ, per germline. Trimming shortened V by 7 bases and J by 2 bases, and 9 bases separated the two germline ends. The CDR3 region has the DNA TGCGCCAGCCCCTCCTCACAAGAGACCCAGTACTTC. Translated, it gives CASPSSQETQYF.

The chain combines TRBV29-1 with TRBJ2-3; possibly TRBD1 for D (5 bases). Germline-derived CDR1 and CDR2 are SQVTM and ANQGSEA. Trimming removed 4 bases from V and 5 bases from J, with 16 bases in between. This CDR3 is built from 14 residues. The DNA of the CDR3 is TGCAGCGTTGGGCTAAGGGGCGTAGGAGATACGCAGTATTTT. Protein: CSVGLRGVGDTQYF.

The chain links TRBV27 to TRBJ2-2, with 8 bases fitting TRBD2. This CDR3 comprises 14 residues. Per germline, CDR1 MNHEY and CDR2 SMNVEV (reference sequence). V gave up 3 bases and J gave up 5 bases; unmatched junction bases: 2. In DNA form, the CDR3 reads TGTGCCAGCAGTTTGGCTAGCGGGACCGGGGAGCTGTTTTTT. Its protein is CASSLASGTGELFF.

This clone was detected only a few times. The CDR3 DNA sequence: TGCGCCAGCAGCTTGGGTGGGGTAATGAACACTGAAGCTTTCTTT. It codes for CASSLGGVMNTEAFF. The chain combines TRBV5-1 with TRBJ1-1; no clear D. V shed 0 bases and J shed 0 bases, with 9 bases lying between them. CDR1 is SGHRS, CDR2 YFSETQ, per germline. This CDR3 spans 15 amino acids. Supplemented by reference TRBV5-1 and TRBJ1-1, the full variable domain reads KAGVTQTPRYLIKTRGQQVTLSCSPISGHRSVSWYQQTPGQGLQFLFEYFSETQRNKGNFPGRFSGRQFSNSRSEMNVSTLELGDSALYLCASSLGGVMNTEAFFGQGTRLTVV.

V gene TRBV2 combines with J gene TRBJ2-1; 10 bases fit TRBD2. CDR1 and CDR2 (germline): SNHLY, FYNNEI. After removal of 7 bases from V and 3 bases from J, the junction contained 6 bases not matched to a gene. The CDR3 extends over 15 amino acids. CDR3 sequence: CASKWTSGYYNEQFF. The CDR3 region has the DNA TGTGCCAGCAAATGGACTAGCGGCTACTACAATGAGCAGTTCTTC.

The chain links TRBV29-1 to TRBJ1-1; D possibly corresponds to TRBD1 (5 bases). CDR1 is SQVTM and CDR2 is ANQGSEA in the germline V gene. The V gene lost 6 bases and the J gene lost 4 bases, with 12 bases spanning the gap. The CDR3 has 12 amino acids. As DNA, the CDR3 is TGCAGCGTGCCAATGGGGGGCACTGAAGCTTTCTTT. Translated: CSVPMGGTEAFF.

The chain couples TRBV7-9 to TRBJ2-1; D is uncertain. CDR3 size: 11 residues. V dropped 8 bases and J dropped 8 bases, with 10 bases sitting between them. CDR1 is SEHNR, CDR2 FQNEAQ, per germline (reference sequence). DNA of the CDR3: TGTGCCAGCCGTTATGGCGATGAGCAGTTCTTC. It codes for CASRYGDEQFF. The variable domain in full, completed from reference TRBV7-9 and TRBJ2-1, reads DTGVSQNPRHKITKRGQNVTFRCDPISEHNRLYWYRQTLGQGPEFLTYFQNEAQLEKSRLLSDRFSAERPKGSFSTLEIQRTEQGDSAMYLCASRYGDEQFFGPGTRLTVL.

The CDR3 reads CATRTGNTGELFF. The CDR3 DNA is TGTGCCACCAGGACAGGGAACACCGGGGAGCTGTTTTTT. The chain carries TRBV15 and TRBJ2-2; D perhaps matches TRBD1 (6 bases). The V end lost 6 bases, the J end lost 1 base, and 6 bases lay between the germline ends. The CDR3 has 13 amino acids. Germline values: CDR1 LNHNV, CDR2 YYDKDF (reference sequence).

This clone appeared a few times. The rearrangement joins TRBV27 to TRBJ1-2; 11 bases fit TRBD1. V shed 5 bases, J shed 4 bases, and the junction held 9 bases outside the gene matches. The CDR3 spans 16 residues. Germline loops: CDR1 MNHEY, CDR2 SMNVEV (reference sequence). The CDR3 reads CASSIARTGGGYGYTF. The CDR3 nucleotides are TGTGCCAGCAGTATCGCTAGGACAGGGGGCGGCTATGGCTACACCTTC.

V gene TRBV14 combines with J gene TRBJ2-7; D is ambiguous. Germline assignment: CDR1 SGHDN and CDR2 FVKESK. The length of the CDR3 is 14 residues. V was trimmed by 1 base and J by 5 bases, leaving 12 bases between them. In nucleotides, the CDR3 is TGTGCCAGCAGCCAAGTATCCAGGTTCAACGAGCAGTACTTC. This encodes CASSQVSRFNEQYF.

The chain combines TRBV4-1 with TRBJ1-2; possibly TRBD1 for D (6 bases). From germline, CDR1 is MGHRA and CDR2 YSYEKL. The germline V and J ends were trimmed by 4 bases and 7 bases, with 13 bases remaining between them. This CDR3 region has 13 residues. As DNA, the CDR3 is TGCGCCAGCAGCCCGATACAGGGACGTGGCTACACCTTC. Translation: CASSPIQGRGYTF.